This TCR beta chain was obtained from a study of post-analysis software for immune sequencing data. Study-wide results and limits: Patients had higher frequencies than controls of about five TRBV segments, including TRBV5-6, TRBV5-1 and TRBV20-1.

This clonotype has more than one count but fewer than ten. Its antigen is not known. CDR3 size: 13 residues. Trimming cost V 3 bases and J 8 bases; bases outside gene matches: 8. Germline V gives CDR1 DFQATT, CDR2 SNEGSKA (reference sequence). Unique molecular identifiers featured in each of the TCR beta cDNA libraries. A population of roughly 0.9 to 11 million T cells gave rise to roughly 500,000 cDNA molecules. One entry per CDR3 protein results from TCRdb running MiXCR on the PCR reads. The repertoire consists of a few hundred thousand distinct CDR3 sequences, with roughly 34% occurring once and the leading ten covering 5% to 6%.

The sequencing sample was made of blood. The V gene is TRBV20-1, the J gene TRBJ2-3; TRBD1 agrees at 7 bases. The clonotype was recovered from a girl aged 2-17 years with multiple sclerosis. The CDR3 reads CSARVQGEGTQYF. CDR3 DNA sequence: TGCAGTGCTAGGGTCCAGGGGGAAGGTACGCAGTATTTT.